Included here is one T cell receptor beta chain sequence, with context. Its antigen specificity is not known. No conserved phenylalanine or tryptophan ends this CDR3, so it is likely a read error. The CDR3 numbers 13 amino acids, ends counted. Just CDR3 DNA is preserved here, 39 bases in frame from base 1. The germline V gene (reference sequence) sets CDR1 to SGHNT and CDR2 to YYREEE. The data are from a study of tumor-infiltrating lymphocytes in primary liver carcinoma (dated by TCRdb to about 2017). General notes on the study: Hepatocellular carcinoma (four) or combined HCC and intrahepatic cholangiocarcinoma (one) was present in the five patients, who were three men and two women aged 30 to 69 years. High reproducibility was observed for the technical replicate repertoires, with mean shared-clone rates approximately 0.9 and correlation coefficients above 0.95. Each sample produced about 3.5 to 8 million productive TCRbeta reads, and read depth showed no significant difference between tissue types. The roughly 27 tumor region samples were profiled with Agilent mRNA microarrays so that TCRbeta repertoire diversity could be related to the local molecular phenotype. TCRbeta repertoire sequencing covered 35 specimens from 5 patients: 25 or so tumor regions, 5 adjacent noncancerous liver tissues and 5 peripheral blood samples. The five patients had tumors of stage T1-T3 N0M0, with maximum diameters ranging from roughly 4.2 to 11 cm. The study combined TCRbeta repertoire sequencing, expression microarrays and whole-exome sequencing across five regions of each liver tumor, with adjacent normal tissue and blood.

Total RNA and DNA were co-extracted from about 20-30 mg of bulk tissue with the AllPrep DNA/RNA mini kit, without cell sorting. Between November 2015 and March 2016, a few patients in China with histopathologically diagnosed primary liver carcinoma had surgical resection. Chronic HBV infection was present in the patients, and the patients were treatment-naive at sampling. Each tumor was sampled at five spatially separated regions: the superior, inferior, left-lateral and right-lateral poles and the tumor centre. According to histology, viable tumor cells made up more than 80% of every tumor sample. Pieces of fresh tumor and adjacent tissue were cut in half, with one half kept in RNAlater at -80 degrees C and the other half sent for histology. The investigation overall reported the following: Only about 7.5-25% of top clones were present in all five regions of a tumor, suggesting spatial heterogeneity of tumor-infiltrating T cells. Only the TCR beta chain was sequenced, so true repertoire diversity is likely underestimated because unpaired alpha chains were not captured. Pairs of tumor regions showed greater repertoire overlap (mean 36%) than tumor-adjacent pairs (roughly 17%) or tumor-blood pairs (roughly 15%), which is consistent with antigen-driven expansion. A significantly larger repertoire fraction was made up by the top 250 clones in tumors than in blood (p = 0.039). Only 4 to 6 patients were included in the study, and the authors note that the findings should be validated in a larger study. Bulk unsorted samples precluded comparing CD4+ and CD8+ T cell repertoires.

Starting from approximately 500 ng total RNA, TCRbeta-specific cDNA was produced by reverse transcription with a constant-region primer and ProtoScript II reverse transcriptase. Construction of the TCRbeta libraries relied on three nested rounds of multiplex PCR, following a slightly modified ARM-PCR procedure. The first two PCR rounds used multiplex TRBV1-TRBV30 forward primers with a Cbeta reverse primer, each for 10 cycles. Sample barcodes and Illumina adapters were added in a final 25-cycle PCR using Deep VentR polymerase. Amplicons of 200-500 bp were gel-purified with a QIAquick gel extraction kit before sequencing. An Illumina HiSeq 2500 was used to sequence the TCRbeta amplicons, generating 250-bp paired-end reads. In the source study's methods: Reads were quality-trimmed with Trimmomatic v0.33, and paired reads were merged with FLASH v1.2.11 to recover full CDR3 sequences. V, D and J germline segments were assigned to the rearranged TCRbeta sequences by MiGEC v1.2.1b. Clonotype statistics and Shannon-Wiener diversity indices were computed with VDJtools v1.0.0. To reduce sampling bias, subsequent analyses other than the diversity analysis used only the 250 most abundant clonotypes in each sample. TCRdb cleaned the public reads at Q25 with fastp, built clones with MiXCR and kept in-frame beta chains. Each CDR3 protein appears once, grouped with its most common genes and DNA. The V and J calls and clone size are TCRdb's, not the authors'. The table for this sample lists more than 70,000 distinct CDR3 sequences; 65% to 80% of them were counted only once. Of the sample, approximately 19% falls within the top ten clones.

Specimen: liver tumor tissue from sampling region 1. The intended sense of this specimen's cell subset or site label: tumor region T1, superior pole. This clonotype was sampled from a man aged 35 to 55 with primary liver carcinoma and hepatitis B virus infection. In this chain, TRBV5-4 is recombined with TRBJ2-5; possibly the D gene is TRBD1, per 6 matching bases. The DNA reads TGTACCAGCAGCTTGAGGGGGCAAGAGACCCAGTACATC. Its amino acids are CTSSLRGQETQYI.